The present entry profiles one T cell receptor (beta chain) with its context. The germline V gene encodes CDR1 DFQATT and CDR2 SNEGSKA (reference sequence). V dropped 3 bases and J dropped 0 bases, with 9 bases sitting between them. The CDR3 contains 13 residues. This entry belongs to a study of T-cell reconstitution after alpha-beta-depleted transplantation in children. Unique molecular identifiers were used in preparing the TCRbeta library. TCRdb re-called the PCR reads with MiXCR, one entry per CDR3 protein. The sample holds a few hundred thousand distinct CDR3 sequences, roughly 43% seen once. The specimen was PBMCs, collected before TCRalphabeta/CD19-depleted stem cell transplant. The clonotype originates from a girl aged 2-10 years with aplastic anemia, due to receive a stem cell transplant. The J gene is TRBJ2-7, the V gene TRBV20-1; no clear D. CDR3 sequence reads: CSASGSISYEQYF. The CDR3 DNA reads TGCAGTGCTAGTGGTTCAATCTCCTACGAGCAGTACTTC.